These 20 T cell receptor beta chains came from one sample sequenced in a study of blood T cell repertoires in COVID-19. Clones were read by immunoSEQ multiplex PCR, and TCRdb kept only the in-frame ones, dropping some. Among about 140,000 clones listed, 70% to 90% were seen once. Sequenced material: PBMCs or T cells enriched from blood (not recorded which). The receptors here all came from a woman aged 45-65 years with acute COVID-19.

CDR3 sequence reads: CASTHRGTEQFF. The CDR3 nucleotides read TGTGCCAGCACCCATCGGGGTACTGAGCAGTTCTTC. The gene calls are TRBV11-3 and TRBJ2-1, with D perhaps TRBD2 (5 bases). Trimming pared 7 bases from V and 9 bases from J, leaving 13 bases between. This CDR3 comprises 12 residues. Per the germline V gene, CDR1 is SGHNT and CDR2 is YENEEA. The variable domain in full, with the rest retrieved from reference TRBV11-3 and TRBJ2-1, is EAGVVQSPRYKIIEKKQPVAFWCNPISGHNTLYWYLQNLGQGPELLIRYENEEAVDDSQLPKDRFSAERLKGVDSTLKIQPAELGDSAVYLCASTHRGTEQFFGPGTRLTVL.

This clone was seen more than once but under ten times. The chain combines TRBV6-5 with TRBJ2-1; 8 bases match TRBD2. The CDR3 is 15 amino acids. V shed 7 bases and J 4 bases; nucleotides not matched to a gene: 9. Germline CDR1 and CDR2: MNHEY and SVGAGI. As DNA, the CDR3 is TGTGCCAGCATCCTAGTAGCGGGAAATTACAATGAGCAGTTCTTC. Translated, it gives CASILVAGNYNEQFF.

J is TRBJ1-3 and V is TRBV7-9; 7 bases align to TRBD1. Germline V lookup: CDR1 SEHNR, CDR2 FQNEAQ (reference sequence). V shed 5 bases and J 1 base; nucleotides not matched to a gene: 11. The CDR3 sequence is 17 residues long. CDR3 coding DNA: TGTGCCAGCAGCCCGCCGCTAGGGGGCATGTCTGGAAACACCATATATTTT. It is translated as CASSPPLGGMSGNTIYF.

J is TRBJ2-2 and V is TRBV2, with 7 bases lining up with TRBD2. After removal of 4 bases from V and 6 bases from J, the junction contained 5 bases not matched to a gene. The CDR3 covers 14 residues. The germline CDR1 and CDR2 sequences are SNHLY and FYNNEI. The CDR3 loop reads CASSGGLLPGELFF. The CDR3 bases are TGTGCCAGCAGTGGGGGACTACTCCCCGGGGAGCTGTTTTTT.

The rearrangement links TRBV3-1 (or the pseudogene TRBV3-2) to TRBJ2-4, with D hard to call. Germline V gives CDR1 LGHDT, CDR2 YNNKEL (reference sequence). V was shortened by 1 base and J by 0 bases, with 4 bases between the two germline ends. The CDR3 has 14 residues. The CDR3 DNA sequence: TGTGCCAGCAGCCAAGGGCTAGCCAAAAACATTCAGTACTTC. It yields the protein CASSQGLAKNIQYF.

CDR3 loop: CSASGGRGDNEQFF. DNA for the CDR3: TGCAGTGCTAGTGGCGGGAGGGGGGACAATGAGCAGTTCTTC. This chain uses TRBV20-1 with TRBJ2-1, with 9 positions matching TRBD2. With 3 bases clipped from V and 5 bases from J, the junction kept 5 bases outside the gene matches. Looked up from germline, CDR1 is DFQATT and CDR2 is SNEGSKA (reference sequence). The CDR3 contains 14 residues.

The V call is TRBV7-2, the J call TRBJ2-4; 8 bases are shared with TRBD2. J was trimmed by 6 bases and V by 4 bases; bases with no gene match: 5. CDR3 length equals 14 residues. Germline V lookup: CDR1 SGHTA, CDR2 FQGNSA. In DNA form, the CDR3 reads TGTGCCAGCAGCTCAGCGGGAGTGGGAAACATTCAGTACTTC. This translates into CASSSAGVGNIQYF. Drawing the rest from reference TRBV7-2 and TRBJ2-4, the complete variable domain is GAGVSQSPSNKVTEKGKDVELRCDPISGHTALYWYRQSLGQGLEFLIYFQGNSAPDKSGLPSDRFSAERTGGSVSTLTIQRTQQEDSAVYLCASSSAGVGNIQYFGAGTRLSVL.

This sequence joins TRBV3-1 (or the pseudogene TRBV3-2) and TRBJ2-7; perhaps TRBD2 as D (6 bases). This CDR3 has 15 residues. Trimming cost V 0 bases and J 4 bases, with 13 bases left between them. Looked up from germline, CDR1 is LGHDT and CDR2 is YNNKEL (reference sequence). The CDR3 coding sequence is TGTGCCAGCAGCCAAGATGGAGGGAGTTGGTACGAGCAGTACTTC. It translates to CASSQDGGSWYEQYF.

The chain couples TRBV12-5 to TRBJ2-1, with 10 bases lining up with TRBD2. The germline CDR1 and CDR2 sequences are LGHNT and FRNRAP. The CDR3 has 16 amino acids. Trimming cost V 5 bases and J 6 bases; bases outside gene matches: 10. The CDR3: CASGPASGRAFNEQFF. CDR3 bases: TGTGCTAGTGGTCCGGCAAGCGGGAGGGCCTTCAATGAGCAGTTCTTC.

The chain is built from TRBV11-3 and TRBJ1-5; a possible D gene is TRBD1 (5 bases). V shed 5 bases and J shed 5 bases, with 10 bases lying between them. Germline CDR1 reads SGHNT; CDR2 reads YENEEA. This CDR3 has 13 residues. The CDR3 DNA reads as TGTGCCAGCAGCCTCGGGACTGATCAGCCCCAGCATTTT. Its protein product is CASSLGTDQPQHF.

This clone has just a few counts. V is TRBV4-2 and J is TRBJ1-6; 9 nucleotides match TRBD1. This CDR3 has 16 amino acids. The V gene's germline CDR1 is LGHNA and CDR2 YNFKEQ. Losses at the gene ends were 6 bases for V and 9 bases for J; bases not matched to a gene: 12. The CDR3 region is CASSSEMGQGGSPLHF. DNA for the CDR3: TGTGCCAGCAGTTCGGAGATGGGACAGGGAGGTTCACCCCTCCACTTT.

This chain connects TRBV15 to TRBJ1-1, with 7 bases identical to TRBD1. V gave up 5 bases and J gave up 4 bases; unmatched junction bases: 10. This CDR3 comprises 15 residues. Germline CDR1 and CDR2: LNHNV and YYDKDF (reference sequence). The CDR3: CATSGGRQGRTEAFF. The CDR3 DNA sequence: TGTGCCACCAGCGGGGGTAGACAGGGTCGCACTGAAGCTTTCTTT.

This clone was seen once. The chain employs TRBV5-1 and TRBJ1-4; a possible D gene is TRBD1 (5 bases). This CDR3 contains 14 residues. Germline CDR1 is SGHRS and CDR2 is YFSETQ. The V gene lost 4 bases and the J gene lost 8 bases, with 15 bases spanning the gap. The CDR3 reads CASSLGDSKEKLFF. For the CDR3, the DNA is TGCGCCAGCAGCCTGGGGGACTCCAAAGAAAAACTGTTTTTT.

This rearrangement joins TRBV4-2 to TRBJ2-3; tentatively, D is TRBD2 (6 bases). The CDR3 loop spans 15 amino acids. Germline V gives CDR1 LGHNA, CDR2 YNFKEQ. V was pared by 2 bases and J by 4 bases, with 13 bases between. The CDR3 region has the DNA TGTGCCAGCAGCCAATGGGACTCTAGAGCAGATACGCAGTATTTT. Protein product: CASSQWDSRADTQYF.

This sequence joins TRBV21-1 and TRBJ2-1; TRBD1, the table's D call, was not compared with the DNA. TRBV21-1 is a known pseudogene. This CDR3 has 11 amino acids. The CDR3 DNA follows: TGTGCCAGCAGCACCATTAATGAGCAGTTCTTC. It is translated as CASSTINEQFF.

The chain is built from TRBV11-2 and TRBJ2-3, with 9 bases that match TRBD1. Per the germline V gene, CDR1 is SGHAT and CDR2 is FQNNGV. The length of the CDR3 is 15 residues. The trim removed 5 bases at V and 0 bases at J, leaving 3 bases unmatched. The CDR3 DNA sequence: TGTGCCAGCAGCACAGGGGGCGCCAGCACAGATACGCAGTATTTT. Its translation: CASSTGGASTDTQYF.

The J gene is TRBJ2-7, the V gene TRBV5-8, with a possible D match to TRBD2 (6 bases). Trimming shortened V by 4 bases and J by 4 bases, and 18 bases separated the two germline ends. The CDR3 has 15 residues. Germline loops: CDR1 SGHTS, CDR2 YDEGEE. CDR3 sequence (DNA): TGTGCCAGCAGCCCTGTTAGGTTAGCGGCATACGAGCAGTACTTC. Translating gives CASSPVRLAAYEQYF. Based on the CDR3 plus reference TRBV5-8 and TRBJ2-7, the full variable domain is EAGVTQSPTHLIKTRGQQATLRCSPISGHTSVYWYQQALGLGLQFLLWYDEGEERNRGNFPPRFSGRQFPNYSSELNVNALELEDSALYLCASSPVRLAAYEQYFGPGTRLTVT.

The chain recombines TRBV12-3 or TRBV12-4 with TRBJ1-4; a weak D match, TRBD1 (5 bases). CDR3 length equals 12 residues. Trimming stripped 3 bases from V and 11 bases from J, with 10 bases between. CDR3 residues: CASSFGGRKLFF. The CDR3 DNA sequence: TGTGCCAGCAGTTTCGGGGGGAGGAAACTGTTTTTT.

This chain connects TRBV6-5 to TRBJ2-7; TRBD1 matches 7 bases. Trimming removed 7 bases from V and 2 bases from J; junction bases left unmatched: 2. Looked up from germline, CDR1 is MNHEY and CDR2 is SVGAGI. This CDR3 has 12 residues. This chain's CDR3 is CASMGQTYEQYF. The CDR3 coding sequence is TGTGCCAGCATGGGACAGACCTACGAGCAGTACTTC.

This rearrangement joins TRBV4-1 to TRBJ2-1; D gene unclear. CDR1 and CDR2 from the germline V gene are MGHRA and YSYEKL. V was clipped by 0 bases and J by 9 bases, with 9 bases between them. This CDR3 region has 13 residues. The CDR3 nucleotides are TGCGCCAGCAGCCAAGATCCCACTATTGAGCAGTTCTTC. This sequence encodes CASSQDPTIEQFF.